This record looks at one T cell receptor beta chain sequence and its context. Its antigen is as yet unknown. This table comes from immunoSEQ multiplex PCR, and its TCRdb copy is limited to in-frame clones, with some not included. The table lists about 44,000 clones, around 81% of them singletons. This entry is derived from a study of a mutant IDH1 vaccine in newly diagnosed glioma. Turning to the study itself: Treated patients showed a male proportion of roughly 62%, a female proportion of about 38%, and a mean age of 40.4 years. Participants attended visit V12, the safety follow-up, at week 35, and then attended visit V13 at week 47.

The time point: week 35, safety follow-up. With topical imiquimod, each dose of the vaccine consisted of 300 ug of mutant IDH1 20-mer peptide. Overall study results and limits: Alterations occurring in top peripheral T cell clonotypes seemed unrelated to pseudoprogression. More than 80% of patients showed vaccine-induced immune responses across multiple MHC alleles.

The CDR3 consists of 12 residues. V lost 5 bases and J lost 2, with 6 bases in between. Germline V gene lookup returns CDR1 MGHDK and CDR2 SYGVNS. The receptor was isolated from a woman aged 40 to 50 with glioma. Some clones in this sample may be carry-over from other donors' samples. The starting material was PBMCs, obtained from a glioma patient whose treatment included an IDH1 peptide vaccine. The chain is built from TRBV25-1 and TRBJ1-2; possibly TRBD1 for D (5 bases). The CDR3 region has the DNA TGTGCCAGCAGTTCAGGGAACTATGGCTACACCTTC. Amino acids: CASSSGNYGYTF.